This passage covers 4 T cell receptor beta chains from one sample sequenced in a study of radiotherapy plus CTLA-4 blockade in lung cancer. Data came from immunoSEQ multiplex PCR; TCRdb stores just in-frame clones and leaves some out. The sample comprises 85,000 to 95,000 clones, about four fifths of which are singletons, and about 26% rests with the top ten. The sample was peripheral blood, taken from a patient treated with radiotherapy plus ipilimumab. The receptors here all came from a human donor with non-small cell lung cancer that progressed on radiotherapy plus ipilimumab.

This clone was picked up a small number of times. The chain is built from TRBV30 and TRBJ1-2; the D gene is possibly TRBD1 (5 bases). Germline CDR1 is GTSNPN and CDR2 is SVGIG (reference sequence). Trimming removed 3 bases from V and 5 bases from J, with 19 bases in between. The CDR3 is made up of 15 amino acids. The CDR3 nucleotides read TGTGCCTGGAGCCGGGGAGGGGTTAGCGGGTATGGCTACACCTTC. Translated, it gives CAWSRGGVSGYGYTF.

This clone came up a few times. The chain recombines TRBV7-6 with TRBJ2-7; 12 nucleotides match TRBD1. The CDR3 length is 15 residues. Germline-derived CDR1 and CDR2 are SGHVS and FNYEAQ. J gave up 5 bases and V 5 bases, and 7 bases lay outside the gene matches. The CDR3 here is CASSPAGTGGHEQYF. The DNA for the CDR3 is TGTGCCAGCAGCCCGGCCGGGACAGGGGGCCACGAGCAGTACTTC. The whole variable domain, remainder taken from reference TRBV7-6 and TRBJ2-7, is GAGVSQSPRYKVTKRGQDVALRCDPISGHVSLYWYRQALGQGPEFLTYFNYEAQQDKSGLPNDRFSAERPEGSISTLTIQRTEQRDSAMYRCASSPAGTGGHEQYFGPGTRLTVT.

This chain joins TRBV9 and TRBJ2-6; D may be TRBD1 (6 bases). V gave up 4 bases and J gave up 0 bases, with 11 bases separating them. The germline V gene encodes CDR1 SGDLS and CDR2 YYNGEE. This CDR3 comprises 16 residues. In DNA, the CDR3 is TGTGCCAGCAGCCTCGGGACAAACTCTGGGGCCAACGTCCTGACTTTC. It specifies CASSLGTNSGANVLTF.

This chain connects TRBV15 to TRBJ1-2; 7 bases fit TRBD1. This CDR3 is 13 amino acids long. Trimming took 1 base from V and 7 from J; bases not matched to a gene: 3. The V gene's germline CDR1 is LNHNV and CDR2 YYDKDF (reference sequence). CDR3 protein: CATSRGGGLGYTF. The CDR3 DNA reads TGTGCCACCAGCAGAGGAGGGGGCCTTGGCTACACCTTC.